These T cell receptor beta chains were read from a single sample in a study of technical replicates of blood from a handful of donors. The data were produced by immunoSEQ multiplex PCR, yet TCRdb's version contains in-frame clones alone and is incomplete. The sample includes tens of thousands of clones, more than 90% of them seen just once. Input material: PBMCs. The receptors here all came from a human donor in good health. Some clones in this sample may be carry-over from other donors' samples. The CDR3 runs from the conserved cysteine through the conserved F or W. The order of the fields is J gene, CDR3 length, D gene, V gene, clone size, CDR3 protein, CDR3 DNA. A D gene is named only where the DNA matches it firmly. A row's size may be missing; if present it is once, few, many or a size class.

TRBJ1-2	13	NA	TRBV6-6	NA	CASSYTGEMDYTF	TGTGCCAGCAGTTACACGGGGGAAATGGACTACACCTTC
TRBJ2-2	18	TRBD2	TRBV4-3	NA	CASSPRRFGREGHGELFF	TGCGCCAGCAGCCCACGTAGGTTCGGGCGGGAGGGCCACGGGGAGCTGTTTTTT
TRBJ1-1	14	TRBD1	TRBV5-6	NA	CASSSGQVNTEAFF	TGTGCCAGCAGCTCCGGACAGGTGAACACTGAAGCTTTCTTT
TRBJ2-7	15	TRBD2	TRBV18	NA	CASSPTSGGSYEQYF	TGTGCCAGCTCGCCGACTAGCGGGGGAAGCTACGAGCAGTACTTC
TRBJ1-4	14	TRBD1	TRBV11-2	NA	CASSSDRGREKLFF	TGTGCCAGCAGCTCGGACAGGGGGCGTGAAAAACTGTTTTTT
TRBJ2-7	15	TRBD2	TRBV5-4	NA	CASSLEGLAGVEQYF	TGTGCCAGCAGCTTGGAAGGACTAGCGGGGGTCGAGCAGTACTTC
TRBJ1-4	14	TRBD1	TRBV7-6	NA	CASSLGQGYEKLFF	TGTGCCAGCAGTTTGGGACAGGGTTACGAAAAACTGTTTTTT
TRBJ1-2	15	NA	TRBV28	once	CASSSPGSQYEGYTF	TGTGCCAGCAGCTCCCCCGGGAGCCAGTATGAAGGCTACACCTTC
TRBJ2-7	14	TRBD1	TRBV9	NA	CASSVSGQGYEQYF	TGTGCCAGCAGCGTATCGGGACAGGGGTACGAGCAGTACTTC
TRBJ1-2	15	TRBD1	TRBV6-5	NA	CASNSKSGTVYGYTF	TGTGCCAGCAATTCTAAATCCGGGACAGTGTATGGCTACACCTTC
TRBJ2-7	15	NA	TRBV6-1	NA	CASSEEGGGPYEQYF	TGTGCCAGCAGTGAAGAAGGGGGGGGGCCTTACGAGCAGTACTTC
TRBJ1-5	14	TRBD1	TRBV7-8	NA	CASSPDRVRQPQHF	TGTGCCAGCAGCCCGGACAGGGTACGGCAGCCCCAGCATTTT
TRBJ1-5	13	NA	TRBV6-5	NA	CASTPGSHQPQHF	TGTGCCAGCACCCCGGGGAGTCATCAGCCCCAGCATTTT
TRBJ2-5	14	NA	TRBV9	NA	CASSPRGGVETQYF	TGTGCCAGCAGCCCCCGCGGCGGGGTGGAGACCCAGTACTTC
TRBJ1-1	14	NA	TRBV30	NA	CAWSIDSMNTEAFF	TGTGCCTGGAGTATTGACAGCATGAACACTGAAGCTTTCTTT
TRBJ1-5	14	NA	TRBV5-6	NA	CASSLGQANQPQHF	TGTGCCAGCAGCCTGGGCCAAGCTAATCAGCCCCAGCATTTT
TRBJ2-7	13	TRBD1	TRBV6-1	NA	CASRWTGGYEQYF	TGTGCCAGCAGATGGACAGGGGGCTACGAGCAGTACTTC
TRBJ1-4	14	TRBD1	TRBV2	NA	CASSDRGPNEKLFF	TGTGCCAGCAGCGACAGGGGTCCTAATGAAAAACTGTTTTTT
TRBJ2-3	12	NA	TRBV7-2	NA	CASSLGRDTQYF	TGTGCCAGCAGCTTAGGCAGAGATACGCAGTATTTT
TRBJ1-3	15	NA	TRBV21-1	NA	CASSKGEGGRNTIYF	TGTGCCAGCAGCAAAGGTGAAGGGGGCCGAAACACCATATATTTT
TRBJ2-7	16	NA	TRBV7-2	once	CASSHLSTWATYEQYF	TGTGCCAGCAGCCATCTTAGTACGTGGGCAACTTACGAGCAGTACTTC
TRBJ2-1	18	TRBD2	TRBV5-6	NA	CASSSKVLAGATPNEQFF	TGTGCCAGCAGCTCAAAGGTCCTCGCGGGAGCGACCCCGAATGAGCAGTTCTTC
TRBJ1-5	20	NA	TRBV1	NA	CTSSQPGPDISCNHHQPQHF	TGCACCAGCAGCCAACCAGGCCCGGACATCTCCTGTAACCACCATCAGCCCCAGCATTTT
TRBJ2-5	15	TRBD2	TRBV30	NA	CAWSRSSGIAETQYF	TGTGCCTGGAGTCGATCTAGCGGGATAGCAGAGACCCAGTACTTC
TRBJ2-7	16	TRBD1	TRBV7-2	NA	CASSPPLDRDLYEQYF	TGTGCCAGCAGCCCCCCCCTGGACAGGGACCTCTACGAGCAGTACTTC
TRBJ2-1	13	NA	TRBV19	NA	CASRRGGRDEQFF	TGTGCCAGTAGGAGGGGGGGACGGGATGAGCAGTTCTTC
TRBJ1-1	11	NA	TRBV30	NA	CAWSDTLEAFF	TGTGCCTGGAGTGACACCCTTGAAGCTTTCTTT
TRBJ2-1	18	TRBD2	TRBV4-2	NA	CASSQARLAATGNNEQFF	TGTGCCAGCAGCCAAGCGAGACTAGCGGCAACGGGTAACAATGAGCAGTTCTTC
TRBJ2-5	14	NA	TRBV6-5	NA	CASSYSTGGETQYF	TGTGCCAGCAGTTACTCGACAGGCGGAGAGACCCAGTACTTC
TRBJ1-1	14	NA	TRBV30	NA	CAWSVTPQNTEAFF	TGTGCCTGGAGTGTAACACCACAGAACACTGAAGCTTTCTTT